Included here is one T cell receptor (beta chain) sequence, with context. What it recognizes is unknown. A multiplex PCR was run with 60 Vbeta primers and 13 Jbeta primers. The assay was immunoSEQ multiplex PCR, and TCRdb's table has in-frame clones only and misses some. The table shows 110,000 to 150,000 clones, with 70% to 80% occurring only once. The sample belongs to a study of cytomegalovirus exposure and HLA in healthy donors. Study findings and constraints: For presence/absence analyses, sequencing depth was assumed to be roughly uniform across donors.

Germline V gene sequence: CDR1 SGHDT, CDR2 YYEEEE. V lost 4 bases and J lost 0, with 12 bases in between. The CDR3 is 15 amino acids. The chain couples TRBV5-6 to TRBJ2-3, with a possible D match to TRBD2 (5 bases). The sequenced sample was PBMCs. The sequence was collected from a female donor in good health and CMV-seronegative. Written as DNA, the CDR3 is TGTGCCAGCAGCCCGAGAGGACTGAGCACAGATACGCAGTATTTT. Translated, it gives CASSPRGLSTDTQYF. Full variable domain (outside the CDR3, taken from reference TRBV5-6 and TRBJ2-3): DAGVTQSPTHLIKTRGQQVTLRCSPKSGHDTVSWYQQALGQGPQFIFQYYEEEERQRGNFPDRFSGHQFPNYSSELNVNALLLGDSALYLCASSPRGLSTDTQYFGPGTRLTVL.